Included here is one T cell receptor beta chain sequence, with context. The antigen is unknown. Next came a second PCR, run for about 7 to 12 cycles, which used a sample-barcoded 5' primer along with a J-beta primer mix. Each cDNA molecule was tagged by a template-switch adaptor that had 12 random nucleotides. TCRdb recomputed calls from the 5' RACE reads with MiXCR, one row per CDR3 protein. Here the sample spans approximately 600,000 distinct CDR3 sequences, roughly three fifths being singletons. The sample comes from a study of blood T cells in healthy people across ages. Study-wide background: When template switching was applied, about one barcoded beta molecule was captured per two T cells. Study-level results: Long-lived donors carried more naive CD4+ cells and greater diversity than aged donors.

V was pared by 6 bases and J by 5 bases, with 16 bases between. From germline, CDR1 is SQVTM and CDR2 ANQGSEA. The CDR3 is 13 amino acids. The sample comprised blood. The receptor was derived from a man between 60 and 75 years old in good health. This sequence joins TRBV29-1 and TRBJ2-5; D might be TRBD1 (6 bases). This CDR3 is CSVAQQGGETQYF. The CDR3 region has the DNA TGCAGCGTCGCTCAACAGGGTGGGGAGACCCAGTACTTC.